The entry below describes one T cell receptor (beta chain). The entry originates in a study of blood T cell repertoires in COVID-19. As for the study in general: Some COVID-19 samples were acute and others convalescent; all came from the United States, Italy and Spain.

Assay: immunoSEQ multiplex PCR; the TCRdb copy retains only in-frame clones and omits some. The sample has approximately 450,000 clones, 70% to 90% seen once. This CDR3 comprises 16 residues. V trimming: 4 bases; J trimming: 5 bases; junction bases outside the gene matches: 11. Germline V gene sequence: CDR1 SQVTM, CDR2 ANQGSEA. The source material was PBMCs or T cells enriched from blood (not recorded which). The V gene is TRBV29-1, the J gene TRBJ2-5; 12 positions match TRBD2. This TCR was recovered from a woman younger than 35 with acute COVID-19. Here the CDR3 reads CSVVGLAGGTGETQYF. CDR3 nucleotide sequence: TGCAGCGTTGTAGGGCTAGCGGGAGGGACCGGGGAGACCCAGTACTTC.